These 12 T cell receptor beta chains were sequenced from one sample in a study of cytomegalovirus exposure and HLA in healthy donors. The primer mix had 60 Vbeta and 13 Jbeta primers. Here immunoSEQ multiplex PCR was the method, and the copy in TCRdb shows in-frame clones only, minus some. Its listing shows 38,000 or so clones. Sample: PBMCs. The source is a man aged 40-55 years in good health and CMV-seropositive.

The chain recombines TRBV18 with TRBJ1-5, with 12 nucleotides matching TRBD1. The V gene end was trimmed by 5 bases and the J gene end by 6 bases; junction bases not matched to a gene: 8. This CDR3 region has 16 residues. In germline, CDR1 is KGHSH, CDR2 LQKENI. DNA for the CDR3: TGTGCCAGCTCAGACCAACCGGGACAGGGGGCTCAGCCCCAGCATTTT. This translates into CASSDQPGQGAQPQHF.

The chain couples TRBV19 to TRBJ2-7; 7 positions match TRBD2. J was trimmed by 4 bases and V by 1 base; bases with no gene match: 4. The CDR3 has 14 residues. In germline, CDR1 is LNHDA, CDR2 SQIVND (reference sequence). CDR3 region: CASSIALGGYEQYF. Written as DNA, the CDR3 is TGTGCCAGTAGTATAGCCCTGGGAGGGTACGAGCAGTACTTC. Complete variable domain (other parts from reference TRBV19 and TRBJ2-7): DGGITQSPKYLFRKEGQNVTLSCEQNLNHDAMYWYRQDPGQGLRLIYYSQIVNDFQKGDIAEGYSVSREKKESFPLTVTSAQKNPTAFYLCASSIALGGYEQYFGPGTRLTVT.

CDR3 sequence reads: CASSATLDTNEQFF. In nucleotides, the CDR3 is TGTGCCAGCAGCGCCACACTAGATACTAATGAGCAGTTCTTC. This chain joins TRBV7-2 and TRBJ2-1, with a tentative D call TRBD2 (5 bases). Germline V CDR1 and CDR2: SGHTA, FQGNSA. The germline V and J ends were trimmed by 5 bases and 7 bases, with 15 bases remaining between them. This CDR3 spans 14 amino acids.

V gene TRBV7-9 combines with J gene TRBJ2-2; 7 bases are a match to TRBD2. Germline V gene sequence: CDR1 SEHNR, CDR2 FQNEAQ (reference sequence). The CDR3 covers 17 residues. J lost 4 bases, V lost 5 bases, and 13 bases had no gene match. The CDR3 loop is CASSEGLPVRGTGELFF. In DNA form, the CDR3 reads TGTGCCAGCAGCGAGGGACTACCAGTTCGTGGCACCGGGGAGCTGTTTTTT.

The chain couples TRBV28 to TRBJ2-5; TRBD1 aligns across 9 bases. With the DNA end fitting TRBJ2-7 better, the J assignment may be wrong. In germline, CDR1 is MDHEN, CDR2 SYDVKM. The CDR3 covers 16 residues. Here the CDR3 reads CASSLSSGQGRNEQYF. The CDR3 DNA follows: TGTGCCAGCAGTTTATCCTCCGGACAGGGGAGGAACGAGCAGTACTTC.

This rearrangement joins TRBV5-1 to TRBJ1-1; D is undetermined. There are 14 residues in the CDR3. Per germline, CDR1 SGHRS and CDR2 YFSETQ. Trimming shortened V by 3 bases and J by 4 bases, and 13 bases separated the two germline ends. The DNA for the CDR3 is TGCGCCAGCAGCTGGGAGGTTATGAGCACTGAAGCTTTCTTT. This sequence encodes CASSWEVMSTEAFF.

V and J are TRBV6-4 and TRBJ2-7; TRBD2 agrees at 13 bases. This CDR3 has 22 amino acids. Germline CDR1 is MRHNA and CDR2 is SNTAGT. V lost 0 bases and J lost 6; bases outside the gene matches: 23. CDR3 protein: CASSDSMEEGLAGDQVYCEQYF. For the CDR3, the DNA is TGTGCCAGCAGTGACTCGATGGAGGAAGGACTAGCGGGAGACCAGGTCTACTGCGAGCAGTACTTC.

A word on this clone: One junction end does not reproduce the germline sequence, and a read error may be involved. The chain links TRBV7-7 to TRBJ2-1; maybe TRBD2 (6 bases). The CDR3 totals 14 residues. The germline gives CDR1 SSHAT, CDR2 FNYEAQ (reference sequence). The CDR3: CASSFNGGYNEQFF. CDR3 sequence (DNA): TGTGCTAGCAGCTTTAATGGGGGGTACAATGAGCAGTTCTTC.

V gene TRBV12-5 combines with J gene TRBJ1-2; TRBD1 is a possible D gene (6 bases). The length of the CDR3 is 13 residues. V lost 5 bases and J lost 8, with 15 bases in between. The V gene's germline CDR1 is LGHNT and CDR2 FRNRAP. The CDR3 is CASGQYRVGGYTF. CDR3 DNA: TGTGCTAGTGGTCAGTACAGGGTCGGAGGCTACACCTTC.

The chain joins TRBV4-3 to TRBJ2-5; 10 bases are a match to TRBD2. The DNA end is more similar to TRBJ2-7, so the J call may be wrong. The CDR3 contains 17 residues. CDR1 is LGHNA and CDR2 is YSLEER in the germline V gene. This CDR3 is CASSQGLSSGGSYEQYF. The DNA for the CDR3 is TGCGCCAGCAGCCAAGGTCTTTCTAGCGGGGGATCCTACGAGCAGTACTTC.

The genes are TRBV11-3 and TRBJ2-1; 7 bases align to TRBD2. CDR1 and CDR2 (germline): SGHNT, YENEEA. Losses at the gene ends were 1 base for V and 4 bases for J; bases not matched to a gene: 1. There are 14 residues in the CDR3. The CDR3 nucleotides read TGTGCCAGCAGCTTAGGGGGGGGTTACAATGAGCAGTTCTTC. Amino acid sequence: CASSLGGGYNEQFF.

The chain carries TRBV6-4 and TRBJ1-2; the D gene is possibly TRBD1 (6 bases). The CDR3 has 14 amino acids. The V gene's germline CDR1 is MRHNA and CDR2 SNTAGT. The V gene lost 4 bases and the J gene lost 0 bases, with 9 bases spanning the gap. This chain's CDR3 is CASSATGTNYGYTF. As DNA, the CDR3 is TGTGCCAGCAGTGCTACAGGGACTAACTATGGCTACACCTTC.